This is a list of T cell receptor beta chains from one sample in a study of technical replicates of blood from several donors. Measured with immunoSEQ multiplex PCR; TCRdb has only the in-frame clones, and not every one. The sample comprises tens of thousands of clones, approximately 92% of which are singletons, and around 0.42% rests with the top ten. The sequenced sample was T cells isolated from PBMCs. Source of these receptors: a human donor in good health. Each CDR3 is given with its conserved first and last residue. D genes are given only for firm matches. Clone sizes are given selectively: once, few, many, or a class where the clone is expanded.

clone_size	v_call	j_call	d_call	cdr3_aa	cdr3_nt
NA	TRBV28	TRBJ2-7	NA	CASSVVTYEQYF	TGTGCCAGCAGTGTGGTTACATACGAGCAGTACTTC
NA	TRBV14	TRBJ1-1	NA	CASSQDRPGRGTEAFF	TGTGCCAGCAGCCAAGATCGACCCGGGCGGGGCACTGAAGCTTTCTTT
few	TRBV18	TRBJ1-1	NA	CASSLQGPNTEAFF	TGTGCCAGCTCCCTCCAGGGTCCGAACACTGAAGCTTTCTTT
NA	TRBV9	TRBJ2-2	NA	CASSVYTEGTGELFF	TGTGCCAGCAGCGTATACACAGAGGGTACCGGGGAGCTGTTTTTT
NA	TRBV4-1	TRBJ2-2	TRBD1	CASSQDRGHLFF	TGCGCCAGCAGCCAAGACAGGGGGCACCTGTTTTTT
NA	TRBV19	TRBJ1-5	NA	CASRNPGSNQPQHF	TGTGCCAGTAGGAATCCAGGGTCCAATCAGCCCCAGCATTTT
NA	TRBV9	TRBJ2-7	NA	CASSRSSGGAFYEQYF	TGTGCCAGCAGCAGGTCTTCGGGGGGCGCTTTTTACGAGCAGTACTTC
NA	TRBV27	TRBJ1-1	NA	CASSLARGNTEAFF	TGTGCCAGCAGTTTAGCCAGGGGTAACACTGAAGCTTTCTTT
NA	TRBV6-5	TRBJ2-5	NA	CASSTGGQETQYF	TGTGCCAGCAGCACCGGGGGTCAAGAGACCCAGTACTTC
NA	TRBV29-1	TRBJ2-7	TRBD2	CSVEDFGLAGGPRSYEQYF	TGCAGCGTTGAAGATTTCGGACTAGCGGGAGGGCCTCGCTCCTACGAGCAGTACTTC
NA	TRBV7-3	TRBJ2-3	NA	CASSPSGGEDTQYF	TGTGCCAGCAGTCCGTCCGGGGGTGAAGATACGCAGTATTTT
NA	TRBV28	TRBJ2-2	TRBD2	CASSFNSGRPNTGELFF	TGTGCCAGCAGTTTTAATAGCGGGAGGCCGAACACCGGGGAGCTGTTTTTT
NA	TRBV30	TRBJ1-5	NA	CAWSQDSYNQPQHF	TGTGCCTGGAGTCAGGACAGCTACAATCAGCCCCAGCATTTT
NA	TRBV9	TRBJ2-5	NA	CASSATSIRETQYF	TGTGCCAGCAGCGCTACTAGCATTAGAGAGACCCAGTACTTC
NA	TRBV5-4	TRBJ1-1	NA	CASSLSNRVDEAFF	TGTGCCAGCAGCTTGTCGAACAGGGTGGATGAAGCTTTCTTT
NA	TRBV4-2	TRBJ2-7	TRBD2	CASSYGLAAYEQYF	TGTGCCAGCAGCTATGGACTAGCGGCCTACGAGCAGTACTTC
NA	TRBV11-3	TRBJ2-2	NA	CASSPRFTGELFF	TGTGCCAGCAGCCCTAGGTTCACCGGGGAGCTGTTTTTT
NA	TRBV7-9	TRBJ1-4	NA	CASSLDVGGHEKLFF	TGTGCCAGCAGCTTAGACGTGGGAGGGCATGAAAAACTGTTTTTT
NA	TRBV9	TRBJ2-3	TRBD1	CASSVLGTGGRTDTQYF	TGTGCCAGCAGCGTATTAGGGACAGGGGGGCGCACAGATACGCAGTATTTT
once	TRBV28	TRBJ2-5	NA	CASSLSGQETQYF	TGTGCCAGCAGTTTAAGCGGCCAAGAGACCCAGTACTTC
once	TRBV30	TRBJ2-7	NA	CAWGYRESQYF	TGTGCCTGGGGGTACAGGGAATCGCAGTACTTC
NA	TRBV9	TRBJ2-5	TRBD2	CASSVGLAGETQYF	TGTGCCAGCAGCGTAGGTCTAGCGGGAGAGACCCAGTACTTC
NA	TRBV7-8	TRBJ2-1	NA	CASSLGVGVNYNEQFF	TGTGCCAGCAGCTTAGGTGTGGGAGTGAACTACAATGAGCAGTTCTTC
NA	TRBV28	TRBJ2-2	TRBD1	CASSSGTGDVGELFF	TGTGCCAGCAGCTCCGGGACAGGGGATGTCGGGGAGCTGTTTTTT
NA	TRBV19	TRBJ1-4	NA	CASSIELLGEKLFF	TGTGCCAGTAGTATAGAACTCCTCGGTGAAAAACTGTTTTTT
NA	TRBV4-3	TRBJ2-7	TRBD1	CASSHRTGGPYEQYF	TGCGCCAGCAGCCATAGGACAGGGGGGCCCTACGAGCAGTACTTC
NA	TRBV4-2	TRBJ2-7	NA	CASSPGVITGVKFYEQYF	TGTGCCAGCAGCCCGGGAGTGATTACAGGGGTAAAGTTCTACGAGCAGTACTTC
NA	TRBV6-5	TRBJ2-7	NA	CASGSSYEQYF	TGTGCCAGCGGGAGCTCCTACGAGCAGTACTTC
once	TRBV19	TRBJ2-3	TRBD2	CASHERDLWGTDTQYF	TGTGCCTCACACGAGCGGGACCTATGGGGCACAGATACGCAGTATTTT
NA	TRBV7-7	TRBJ2-5	NA	CASSPGSVQETQYF	TGTGCTAGCAGCCCCGGGTCGGTTCAAGAGACCCAGTACTTC
NA	TRBV28	TRBJ1-2	NA	CASDTRYGYTF	TGTGCCAGCGACACCCGCTATGGCTACACCTTC
NA	TRBV13	TRBJ2-4	NA	CASSLGPPRGNIQYF	TGTGCCAGCAGCTTAGGGCCTCCTAGGGGGAACATTCAGTACTTC
NA	TRBV7-8	TRBJ1-1	NA	CASSLVPDMNTEAFF	TGTGCCAGCAGCTTAGTTCCAGACATGAACACTGAAGCTTTCTTT
NA	TRBV2	TRBJ1-1	TRBD1	CASSDETGDILGTEAFF	TGTGCCAGCAGTGATGAAACAGGGGATATTTTGGGCACTGAAGCTTTCTTT
NA	TRBV27	TRBJ2-7	NA	CASRPGPSSYEQYF	TGTGCCAGCCGGCCTGGGCCATCGTCCTACGAGCAGTACTTC
NA	TRBV7-3	TRBJ1-1	NA	CASSIEYRVNTEAFF	TGTGCCAGCAGCATCGAGTACAGGGTGAACACTGAAGCTTTCTTT
NA	TRBV6-1	TRBJ1-2	TRBD1	CASSEAASGQGDYTF	TGTGCCAGCAGTGAAGCGGCTTCCGGACAGGGCGACTACACCTTC
NA	TRBV6-5	TRBJ2-7	TRBD2	CASSSGTSLQYF	TGTGCCAGCAGCTCCGGGACTAGCTTGCAGTACTTC
once	TRBV27	TRBJ2-7	NA	CASSPRAGEQYF	TGTGCCAGCAGTCCGAGGGCCGGCGAGCAGTACTTC
NA	TRBV28	TRBJ1-2	NA	CASRPPGDYGYTF	TGTGCCAGCAGGCCCCCCGGGGACTATGGCTACACCTTC
NA	TRBV15	TRBJ1-1	TRBD1	CATSRGTGEAFF	TGTGCCACCAGCAGGGGGACAGGGGAAGCTTTCTTT
NA	TRBV19	TRBJ1-5	TRBD1	CASSIGGDRRTAYDF	TGTGCCAGTAGTATAGGCGGGGACAGGAGGACTGCATACGATTTT
once	TRBV7-9	TRBJ2-1	TRBD2	CASSLPGLAGGPSKNEQFF	TGTGCCAGCAGCTTACCGGGACTAGCGGGAGGGCCCTCTAAGAATGAGCAGTTCTTC
NA	TRBV7-2	TRBJ2-7	NA	CASTWDTYNYEQYF	TGTGCCAGCACTTGGGACACCTACAACTACGAGCAGTACTTC